The clone carrying this TCR beta chain was recorded at least ten times. Its antigen is unknown. The data were obtained in a study of CD8 T cells in ankylosing spondylitis. The study's findings and limits: Both synovial fluid and blood in reactive arthritis had previously been reported to carry some motif variants.

This CDR3 has 12 amino acids. Germline CDR1 reads DFQATT; CDR2 reads SNEGSKA (reference sequence). The junction had 2 bases not matched to a gene; V was cut back by 3 bases and J by 4 bases. Generation of TCR beta libraries employed quantitative 5'-RACE incorporating molecular barcodes. TCRdb re-derived calls from the 5' RACE reads in MiXCR, one entry per CDR3 protein. The repertoire includes roughly 150,000 distinct CDR3 sequences, around 7.9% of them detected once, and around 11% sits in the top ten. The sequenced sample was blood, either unsorted or a sorted T cell fraction (not recorded which). This clonotype originated in a female donor with ankylosing spondylitis or in good health (not recorded which). V and J are TRBV20-1 and TRBJ2-5, with 7 bases that match TRBD2. The CDR3 bases are TGCAGTGCTAGTACGGGGGGAGAGACCCAGTACTTC. Translating it yields CSASTGGETQYF.